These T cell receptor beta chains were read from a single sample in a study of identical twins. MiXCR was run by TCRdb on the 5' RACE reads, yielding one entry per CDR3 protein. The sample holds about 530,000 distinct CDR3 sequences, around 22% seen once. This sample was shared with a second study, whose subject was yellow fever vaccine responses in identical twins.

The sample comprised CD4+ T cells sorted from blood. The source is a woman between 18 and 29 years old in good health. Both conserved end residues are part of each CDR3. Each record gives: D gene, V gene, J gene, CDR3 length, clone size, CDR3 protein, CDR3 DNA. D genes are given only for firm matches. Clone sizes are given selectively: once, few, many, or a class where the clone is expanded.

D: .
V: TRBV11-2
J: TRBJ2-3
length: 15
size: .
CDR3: CASSLDAGTTDTQYF
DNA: TGTGCCAGCAGCTTAGATGCCGGGACAACGGATACGCAGTATTTT

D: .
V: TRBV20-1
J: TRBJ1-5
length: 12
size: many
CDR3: CSARDQSQPQHF
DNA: TGCAGTGCTAGAGATCAGTCTCAGCCCCAGCATTTT

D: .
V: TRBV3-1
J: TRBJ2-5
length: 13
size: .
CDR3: CASSPSPRETQYF
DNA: TGTGCCAGCAGCCCGTCCCCTCGTGAGACCCAGTACTTC

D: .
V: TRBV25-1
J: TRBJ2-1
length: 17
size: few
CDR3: CASSESSPGSSYNEQFF
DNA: TGTGCCAGCAGTGAATCCAGTCCGGGGAGCTCCTACAATGAGCAGTTCTTC

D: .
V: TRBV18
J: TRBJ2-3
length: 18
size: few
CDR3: CASSPPFQGLGDTDTQYF
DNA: TGTGCCAGCTCACCACCGTTTCAGGGACTCGGCGACACAGATACGCAGTATTTT

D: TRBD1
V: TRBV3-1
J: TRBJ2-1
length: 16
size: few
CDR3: CASSPQTGGNGDEQFF
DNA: TGTGCCAGCAGCCCACAGACAGGGGGGAATGGAGATGAGCAGTTCTTC

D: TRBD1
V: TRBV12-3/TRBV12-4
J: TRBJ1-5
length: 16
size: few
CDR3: CASSTTDRALGQPQHF
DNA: TGTGCCAGCAGTACAACCGACAGGGCGCTCGGTCAGCCCCAGCATTTT

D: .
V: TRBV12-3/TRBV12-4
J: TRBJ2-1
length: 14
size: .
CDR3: CASSNRGGYNEQFF
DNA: TGTGCCAGCAGTAACAGGGGGGGGTACAATGAGCAGTTCTTC

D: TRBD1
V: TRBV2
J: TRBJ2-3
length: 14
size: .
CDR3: CASRPGTGTDTQYF
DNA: TGTGCCAGCAGGCCCGGGACAGGAACAGATACGCAGTATTTT

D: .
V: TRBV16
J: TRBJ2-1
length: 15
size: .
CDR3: CASSPAGGALEGQFF
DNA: TGTGCCAGCAGCCCCGCCGGCGGGGCCCTAGAGGGGCAGTTCTTC

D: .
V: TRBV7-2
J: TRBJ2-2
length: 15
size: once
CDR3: CASSLVASNTGELFF
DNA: TGTGCCAGCAGCTTAGTAGCCTCGAACACCGGGGAGCTGTTTTTT

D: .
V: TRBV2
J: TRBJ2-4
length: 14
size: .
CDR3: CASSMDNLAVIQYF
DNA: TGTGCCAGCAGTATGGACAACCTCGCGGTCATTCAGTACTTC

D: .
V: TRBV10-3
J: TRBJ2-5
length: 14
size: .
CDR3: CAISDSRSSETQYF
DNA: TGTGCCATCAGTGACTCTCGTTCGTCGGAGACCCAGTACTTC

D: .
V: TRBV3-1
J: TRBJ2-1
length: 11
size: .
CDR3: CASSQYSGIVF
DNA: TGTGCCAGCAGCCAATATAGCGGAATCGTCTTC

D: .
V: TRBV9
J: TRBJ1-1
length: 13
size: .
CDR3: CASSAAANTEAFF
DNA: TGTGCCAGCAGCGCCGCAGCTAACACTGAAGCTTTCTTT

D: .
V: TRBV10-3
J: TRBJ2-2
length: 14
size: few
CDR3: CAISAGGYTGELFF
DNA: TGTGCCATCAGTGCCGGGGGCTACACCGGGGAGCTGTTTTTT

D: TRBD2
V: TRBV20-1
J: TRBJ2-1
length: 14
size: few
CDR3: CSARTSGMYNEQFF
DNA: TGCAGTGCTCGGACTAGCGGGATGTACAATGAGCAGTTCTTC

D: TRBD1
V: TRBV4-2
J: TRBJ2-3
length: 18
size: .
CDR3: CASSQDSKGGRVTDTQYF
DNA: TGTGCCAGCAGCCAAGATAGTAAAGGGGGCCGGGTCACAGATACGCAGTATTTT

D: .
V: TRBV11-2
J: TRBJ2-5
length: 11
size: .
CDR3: CASTFYGTQYF
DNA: TGTGCCAGCACCTTTTATGGGACCCAGTACTTC

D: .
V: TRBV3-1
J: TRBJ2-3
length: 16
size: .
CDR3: CASSQDLAGNTDTQYF
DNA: TGTGCCAGCAGCCAAGATCTGGCGGGAAACACAGATACGCAGTATTTT

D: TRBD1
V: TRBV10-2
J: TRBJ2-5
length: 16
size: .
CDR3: CASSESGRGRFKAQYF
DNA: TGCGCCAGCAGTGAGTCGGGCAGGGGGCGTTTTAAGGCCCAGTACTTC

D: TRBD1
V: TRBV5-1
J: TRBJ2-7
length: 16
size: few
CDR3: CASSLGGRQGMHEQYF
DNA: TGCGCCAGCAGCTTGGGGGGCCGACAGGGGATGCACGAGCAGTACTTC

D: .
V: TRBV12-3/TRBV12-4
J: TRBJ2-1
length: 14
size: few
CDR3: CASNLGGPRNEQFF
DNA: TGTGCCAGCAACCTTGGGGGGCCACGAAATGAGCAGTTCTTC

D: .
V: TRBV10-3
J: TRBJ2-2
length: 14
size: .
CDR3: CAISAGSAAGELFF
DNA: TGTGCCATCAGTGCCGGAAGTGCGGCCGGGGAGCTGTTTTTT

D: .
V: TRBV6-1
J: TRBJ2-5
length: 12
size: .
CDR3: CASRISMETQYF
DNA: TGTGCCAGCAGGATTAGTATGGAGACCCAGTACTTC

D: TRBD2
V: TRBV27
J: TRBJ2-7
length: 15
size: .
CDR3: CASSFRGLAAYEQYF
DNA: TGTGCCAGCAGTTTCAGGGGACTAGCGGCCTACGAGCAGTACTTC

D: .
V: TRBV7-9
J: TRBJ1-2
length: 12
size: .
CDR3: CASSLNPMAYTF
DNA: TGTGCCAGCAGCTTAAACCCTATGGCCTACACCTTC

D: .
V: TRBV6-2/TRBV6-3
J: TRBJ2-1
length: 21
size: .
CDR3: CASSTGPRFSNTIFYYNEQFF
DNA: TGTGCCAGCAGTACGGGACCAAGGTTTTCCAACACCATCTTTTACTACAATGAGCAGTTCTTC

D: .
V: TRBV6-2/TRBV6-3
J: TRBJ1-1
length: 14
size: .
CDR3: CASSYSAAGSEAFF
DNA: TGTGCCAGCAGTTACTCAGCAGCGGGGAGTGAAGCTTTCTTT

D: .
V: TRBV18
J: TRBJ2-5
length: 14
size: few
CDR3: CASSPQSDKETQYF
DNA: TGTGCCAGCTCACCACAGTCCGACAAAGAGACCCAGTACTTC

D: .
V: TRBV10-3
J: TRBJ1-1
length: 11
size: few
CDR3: CAISEGWGAFF
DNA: TGTGCCATCAGTGAGGGGTGGGGAGCTTTCTTT

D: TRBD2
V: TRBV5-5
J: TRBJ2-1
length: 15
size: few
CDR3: CASSSGLAPYNEQFF
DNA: TGTGCCAGCAGCTCCGGACTAGCGCCCTACAATGAGCAGTTCTTC

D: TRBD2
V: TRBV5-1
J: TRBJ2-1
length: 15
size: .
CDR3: CASRPTSGSLDEQFF
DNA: TGCGCCAGCAGACCTACTAGCGGGAGTCTTGATGAGCAGTTCTTC

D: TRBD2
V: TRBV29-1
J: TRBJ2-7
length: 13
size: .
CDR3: CSVETSGYYEQYF
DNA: TGCAGCGTCGAGACTAGCGGGTATTACGAGCAGTACTTC

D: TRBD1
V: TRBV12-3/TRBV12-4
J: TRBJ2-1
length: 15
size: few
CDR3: CASSPGQGTWNEQFF
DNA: TGTGCCAGCAGCCCAGGACAGGGGACGTGGAATGAGCAGTTCTTC

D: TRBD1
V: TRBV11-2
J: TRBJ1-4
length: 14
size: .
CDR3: CASRTQGAGEKLFF
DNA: TGTGCCAGCAGAACACAGGGGGCTGGAGAAAAACTGTTTTTT

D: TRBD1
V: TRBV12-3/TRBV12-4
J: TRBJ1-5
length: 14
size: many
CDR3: CASSPDRGYQPQHF
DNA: TGTGCCAGCAGCCCCGACAGGGGGTATCAGCCCCAGCATTTT

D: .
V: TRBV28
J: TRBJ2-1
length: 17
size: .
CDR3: CASSGMSGGWGYNEQFF
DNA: TGTGCCAGCAGTGGCATGAGTGGGGGGTGGGGCTACAATGAGCAGTTCTTC

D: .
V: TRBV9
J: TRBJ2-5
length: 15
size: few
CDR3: CASSVAPTIKETQYF
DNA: TGTGCCAGCAGCGTAGCACCCACTATAAAAGAGACCCAGTACTTC